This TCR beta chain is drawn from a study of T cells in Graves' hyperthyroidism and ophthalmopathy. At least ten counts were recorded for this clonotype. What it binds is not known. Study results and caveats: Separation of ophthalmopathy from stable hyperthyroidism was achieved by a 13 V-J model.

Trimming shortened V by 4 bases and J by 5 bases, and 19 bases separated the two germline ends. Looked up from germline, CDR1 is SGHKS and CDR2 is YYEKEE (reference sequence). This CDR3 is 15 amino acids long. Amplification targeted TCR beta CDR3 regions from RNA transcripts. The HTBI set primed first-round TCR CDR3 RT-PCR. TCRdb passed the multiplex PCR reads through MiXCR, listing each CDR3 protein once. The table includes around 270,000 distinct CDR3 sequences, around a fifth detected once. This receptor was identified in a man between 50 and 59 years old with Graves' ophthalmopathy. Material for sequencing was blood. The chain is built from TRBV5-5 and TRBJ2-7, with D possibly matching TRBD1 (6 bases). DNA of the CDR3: TGTGCCAGCAGCCTGACCGGGACACCATTCGACGAGCAGTACTTC. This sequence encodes CASSLTGTPFDEQYF.